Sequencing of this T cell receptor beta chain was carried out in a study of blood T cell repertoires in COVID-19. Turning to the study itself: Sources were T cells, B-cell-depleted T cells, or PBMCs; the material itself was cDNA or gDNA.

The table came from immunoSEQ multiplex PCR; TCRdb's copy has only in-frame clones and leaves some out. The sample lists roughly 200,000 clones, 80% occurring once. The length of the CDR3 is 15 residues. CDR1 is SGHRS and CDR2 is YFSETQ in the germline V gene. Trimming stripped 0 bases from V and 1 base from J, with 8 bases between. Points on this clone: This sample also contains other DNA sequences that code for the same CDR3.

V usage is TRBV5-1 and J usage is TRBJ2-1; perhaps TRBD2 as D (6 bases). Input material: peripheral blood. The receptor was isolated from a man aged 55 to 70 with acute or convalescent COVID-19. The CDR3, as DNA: TGCGCCAGCAGCTTGGAGCGGGTGTCCTACAATGAGCAGTTCTTC. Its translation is CASSLERVSYNEQFF. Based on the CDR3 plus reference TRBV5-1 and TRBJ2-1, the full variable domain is KAGVTQTPRYLIKTRGQQVTLSCSPISGHRSVSWYQQTPGQGLQFLFEYFSETQRNKGNFPGRFSGRQFSNSRSEMNVSTLELGDSALYLCASSLERVSYNEQFFGPGTRLTVL.